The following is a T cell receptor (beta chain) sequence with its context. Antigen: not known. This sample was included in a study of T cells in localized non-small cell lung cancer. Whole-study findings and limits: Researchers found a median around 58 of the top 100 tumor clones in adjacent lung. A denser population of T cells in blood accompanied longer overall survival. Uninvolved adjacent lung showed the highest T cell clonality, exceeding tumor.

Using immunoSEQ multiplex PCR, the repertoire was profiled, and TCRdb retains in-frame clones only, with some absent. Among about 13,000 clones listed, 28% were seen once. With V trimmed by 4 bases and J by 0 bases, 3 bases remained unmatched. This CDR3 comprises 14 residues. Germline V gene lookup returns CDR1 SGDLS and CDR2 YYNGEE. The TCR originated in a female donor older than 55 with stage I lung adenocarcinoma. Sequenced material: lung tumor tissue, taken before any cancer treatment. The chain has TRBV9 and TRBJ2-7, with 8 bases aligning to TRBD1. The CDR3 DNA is TGTGCCAGCAGCACGACAGGGGCCTCCTACGAGCAGTACTTC. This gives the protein CASSTTGASYEQYF.